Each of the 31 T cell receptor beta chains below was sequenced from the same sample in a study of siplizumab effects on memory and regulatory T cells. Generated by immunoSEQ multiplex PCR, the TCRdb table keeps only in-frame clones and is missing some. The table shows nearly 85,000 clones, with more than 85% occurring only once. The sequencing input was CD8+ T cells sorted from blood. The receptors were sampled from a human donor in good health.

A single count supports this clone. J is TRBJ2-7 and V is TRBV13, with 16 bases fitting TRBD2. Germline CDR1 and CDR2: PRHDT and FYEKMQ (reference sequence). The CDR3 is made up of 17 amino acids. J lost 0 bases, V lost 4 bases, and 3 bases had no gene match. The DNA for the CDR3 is TGTGCCAGCAGCTCGGGACTAGCGGGAGGGAGCTCCTACGAGCAGTACTTC. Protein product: CASSSGLAGGSSYEQYF. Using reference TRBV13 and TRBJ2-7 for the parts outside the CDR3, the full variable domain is AAGVIQSPRHLIKEKRETATLKCYPIPRHDTVYWYQQGPGQDPQFLISFYEKMQSDKGSIPDRFSAQQFSDYHSELNMSSLELGDSALYFCASSSGLAGGSSYEQYFGPGTRLTVT.

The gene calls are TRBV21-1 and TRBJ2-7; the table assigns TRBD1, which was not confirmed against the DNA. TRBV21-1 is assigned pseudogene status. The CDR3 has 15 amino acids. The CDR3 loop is CASSRGTGSPYEQYF. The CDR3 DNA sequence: TGTGCCAGCAGCAGGGGGACAGGGAGTCCCTACGAGCAGTACTTC.

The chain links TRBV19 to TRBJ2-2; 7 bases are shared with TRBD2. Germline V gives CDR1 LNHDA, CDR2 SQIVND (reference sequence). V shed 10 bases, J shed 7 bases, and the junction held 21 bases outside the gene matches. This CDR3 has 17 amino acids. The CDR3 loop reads CAMTTGGPGLRVGELFF. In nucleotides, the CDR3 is TGTGCCATGACGACGGGGGGACCGGGACTACGTGTCGGGGAGCTGTTTTTT.

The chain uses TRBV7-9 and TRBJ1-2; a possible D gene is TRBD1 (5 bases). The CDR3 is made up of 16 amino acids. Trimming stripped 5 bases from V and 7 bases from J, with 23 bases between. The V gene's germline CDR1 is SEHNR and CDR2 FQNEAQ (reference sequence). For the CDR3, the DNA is TGTGCCAGCAGCCACAACTTGCCCGGGGCTAAGGGTGGCTACACCTTC. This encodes CASSHNLPGAKGGYTF.

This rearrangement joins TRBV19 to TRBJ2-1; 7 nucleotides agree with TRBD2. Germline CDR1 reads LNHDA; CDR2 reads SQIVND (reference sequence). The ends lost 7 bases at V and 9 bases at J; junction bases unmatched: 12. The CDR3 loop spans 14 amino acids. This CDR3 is CASTFRAGAIEQFF. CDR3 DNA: TGTGCCAGTACCTTCAGGGCGGGAGCTATTGAGCAGTTCTTC.

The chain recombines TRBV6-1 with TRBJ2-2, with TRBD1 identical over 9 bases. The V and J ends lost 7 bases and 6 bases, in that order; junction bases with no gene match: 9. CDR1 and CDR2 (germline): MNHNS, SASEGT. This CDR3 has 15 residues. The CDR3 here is CASIHRGQAAGELFF. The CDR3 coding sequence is TGTGCCAGCATTCACAGGGGGCAGGCGGCCGGGGAGCTGTTTTTT.

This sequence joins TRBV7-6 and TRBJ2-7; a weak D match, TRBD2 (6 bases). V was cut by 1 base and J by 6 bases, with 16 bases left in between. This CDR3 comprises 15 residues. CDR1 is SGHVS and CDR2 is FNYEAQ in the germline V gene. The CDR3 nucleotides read TGTGCCAGCAGCTTAGTAGGAACCGGGACTGTCGAGCAGTACTTC. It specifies CASSLVGTGTVEQYF.

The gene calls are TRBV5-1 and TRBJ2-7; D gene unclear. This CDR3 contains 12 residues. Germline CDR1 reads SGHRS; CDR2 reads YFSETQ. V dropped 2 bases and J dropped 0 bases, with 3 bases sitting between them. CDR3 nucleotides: TGCGCCAGCAGCTTTAACTCCTACGAGCAGTACTTC. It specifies CASSFNSYEQYF.

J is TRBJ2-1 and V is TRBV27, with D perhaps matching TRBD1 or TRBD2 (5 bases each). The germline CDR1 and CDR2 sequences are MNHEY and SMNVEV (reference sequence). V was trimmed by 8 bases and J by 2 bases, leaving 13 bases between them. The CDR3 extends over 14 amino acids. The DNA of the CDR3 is TGTGCCAGCGGGATTCGGGGCGCCTACAATGAGCAGTTCTTC. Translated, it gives CASGIRGAYNEQFF.

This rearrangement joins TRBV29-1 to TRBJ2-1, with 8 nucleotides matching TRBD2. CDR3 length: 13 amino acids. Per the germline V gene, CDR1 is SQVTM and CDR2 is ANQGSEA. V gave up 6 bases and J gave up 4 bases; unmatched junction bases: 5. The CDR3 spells CSVTGGPYNEQFF. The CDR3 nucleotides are TGCAGCGTAACGGGAGGGCCGTACAATGAGCAGTTCTTC.

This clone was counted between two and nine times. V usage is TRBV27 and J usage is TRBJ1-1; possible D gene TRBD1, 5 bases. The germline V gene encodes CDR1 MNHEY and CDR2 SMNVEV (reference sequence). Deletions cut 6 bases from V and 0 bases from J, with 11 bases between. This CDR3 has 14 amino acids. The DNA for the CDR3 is TGTGCCAGCAGGGAGACAGTAATGAACACTGAAGCTTTCTTT. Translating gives CASRETVMNTEAFF.

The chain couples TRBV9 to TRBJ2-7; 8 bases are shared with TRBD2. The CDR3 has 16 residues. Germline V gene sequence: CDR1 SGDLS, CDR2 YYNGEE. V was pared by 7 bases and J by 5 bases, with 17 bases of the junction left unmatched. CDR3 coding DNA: TGTGCCAGCTCCAAACTGTCGGGAGGGAGCCGCGACGAGCAGTACTTC. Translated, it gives CASSKLSGGSRDEQYF.

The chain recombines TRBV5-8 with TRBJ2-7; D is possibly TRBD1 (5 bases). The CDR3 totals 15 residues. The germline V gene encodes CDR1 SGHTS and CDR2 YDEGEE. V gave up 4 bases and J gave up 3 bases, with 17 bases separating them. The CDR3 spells CASSTDREGYYEQYF. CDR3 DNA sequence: TGTGCCAGCAGCACAGACAGAGAAGGATACTACGAGCAGTACTTC.

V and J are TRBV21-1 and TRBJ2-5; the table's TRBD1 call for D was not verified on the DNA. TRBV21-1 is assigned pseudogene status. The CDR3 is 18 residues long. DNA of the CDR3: TGTGCCAGCAGCCTACCGGGACAGGAAACGCATCTGTGGGAGACCCAGTACTTC. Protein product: CASSLPGQETHLWETQYF.

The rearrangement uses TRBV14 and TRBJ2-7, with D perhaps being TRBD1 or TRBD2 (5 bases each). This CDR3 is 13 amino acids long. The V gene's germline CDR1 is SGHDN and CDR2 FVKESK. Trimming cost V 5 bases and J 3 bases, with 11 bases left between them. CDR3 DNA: TGTGCCAGCAGCGAAGGGACGAACTACGAGCAGTACTTC. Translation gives CASSEGTNYEQYF.

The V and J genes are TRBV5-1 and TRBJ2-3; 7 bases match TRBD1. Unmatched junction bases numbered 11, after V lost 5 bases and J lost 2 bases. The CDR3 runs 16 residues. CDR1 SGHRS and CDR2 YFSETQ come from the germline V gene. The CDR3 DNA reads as TGCGCCAGCAGTTTCTACCCGGGACAGTACACAGATACGCAGTATTTT. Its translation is CASSFYPGQYTDTQYF.

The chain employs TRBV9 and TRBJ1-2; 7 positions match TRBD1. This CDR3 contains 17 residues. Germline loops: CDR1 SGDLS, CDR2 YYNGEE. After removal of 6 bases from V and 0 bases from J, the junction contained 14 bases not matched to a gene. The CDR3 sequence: CASNSQGGGGANYGYTF. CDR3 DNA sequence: TGTGCCAGCAACAGTCAGGGGGGCGGGGGAGCTAACTATGGCTACACCTTC.

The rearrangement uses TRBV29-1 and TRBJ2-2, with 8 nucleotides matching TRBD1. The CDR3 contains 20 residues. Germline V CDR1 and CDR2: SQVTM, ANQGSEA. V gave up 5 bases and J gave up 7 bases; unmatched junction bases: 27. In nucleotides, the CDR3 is TGCAGCGTTTCCCGCGGGGTTGGAAGCGCGTGGCAGGGGGCGGGCGGGGAGCTGTTTTTT. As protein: CSVSRGVGSAWQGAGGELFF.

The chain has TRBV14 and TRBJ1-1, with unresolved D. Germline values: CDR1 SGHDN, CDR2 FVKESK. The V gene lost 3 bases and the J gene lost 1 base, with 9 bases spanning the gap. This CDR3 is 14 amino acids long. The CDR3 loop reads CASSQGLTNTEAFF. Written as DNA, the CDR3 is TGTGCCAGCAGCCAGGGTCTAACGAACACTGAAGCTTTCTTT.

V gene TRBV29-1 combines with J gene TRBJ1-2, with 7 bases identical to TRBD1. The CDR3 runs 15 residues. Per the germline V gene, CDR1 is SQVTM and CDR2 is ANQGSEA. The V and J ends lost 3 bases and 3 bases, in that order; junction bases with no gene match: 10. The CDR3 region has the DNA TGCAGCGTTGAGTTAACAGGGGTTGGTTACTATGGCTACACCTTC. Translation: CSVELTGVGYYGYTF.

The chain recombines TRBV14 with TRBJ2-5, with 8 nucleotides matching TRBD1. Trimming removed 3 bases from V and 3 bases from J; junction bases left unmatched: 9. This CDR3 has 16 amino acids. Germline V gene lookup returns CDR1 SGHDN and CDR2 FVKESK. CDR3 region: CASSHLGQGEEETQYF. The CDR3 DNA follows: TGTGCCAGCAGCCACCTCGGACAGGGCGAGGAAGAGACCCAGTACTTC.

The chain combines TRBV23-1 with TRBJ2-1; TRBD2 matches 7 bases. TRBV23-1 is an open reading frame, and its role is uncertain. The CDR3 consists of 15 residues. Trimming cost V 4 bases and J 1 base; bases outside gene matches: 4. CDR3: CASSPWRESYNEQFF. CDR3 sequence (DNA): TGCGCCAGCAGTCCCTGGCGGGAGTCCTACAATGAGCAGTTCTTC.

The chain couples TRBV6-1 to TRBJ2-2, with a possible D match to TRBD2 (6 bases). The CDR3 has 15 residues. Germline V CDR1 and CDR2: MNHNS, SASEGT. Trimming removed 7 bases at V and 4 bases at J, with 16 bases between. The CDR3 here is CASTPSRRATGELFF. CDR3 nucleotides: TGTGCCAGCACCCCTTCGAGGAGGGCCACCGGGGAGCTGTTTTTT.

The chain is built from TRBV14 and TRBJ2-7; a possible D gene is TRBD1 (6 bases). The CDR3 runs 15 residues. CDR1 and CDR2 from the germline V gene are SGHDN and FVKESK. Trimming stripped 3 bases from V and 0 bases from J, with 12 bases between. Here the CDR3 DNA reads TGTGCCAGCAGCCAGCGCCAGGGGCCCTCCTACGAGCAGTACTTC. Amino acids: CASSQRQGPSYEQYF.

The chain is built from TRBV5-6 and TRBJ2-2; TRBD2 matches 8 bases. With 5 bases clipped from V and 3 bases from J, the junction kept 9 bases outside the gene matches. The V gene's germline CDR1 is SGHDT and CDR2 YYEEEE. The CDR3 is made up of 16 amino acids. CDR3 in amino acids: CASSLSGGEYTGELFF. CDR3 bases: TGTGCCAGCAGTTTATCGGGAGGGGAGTACACCGGGGAGCTGTTTTTT.

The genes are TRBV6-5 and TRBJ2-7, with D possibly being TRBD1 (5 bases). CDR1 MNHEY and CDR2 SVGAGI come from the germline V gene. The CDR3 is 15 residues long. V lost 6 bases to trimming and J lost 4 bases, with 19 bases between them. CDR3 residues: CASRRKWGRDYEQYF. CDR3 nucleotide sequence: TGTGCCAGCAGAAGGAAGTGGGGCAGGGATTACGAGCAGTACTTC.

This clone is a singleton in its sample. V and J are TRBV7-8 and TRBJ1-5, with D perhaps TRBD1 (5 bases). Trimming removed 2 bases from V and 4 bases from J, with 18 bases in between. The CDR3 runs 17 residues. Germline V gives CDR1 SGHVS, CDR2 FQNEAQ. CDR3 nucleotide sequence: TGTGCCAGCAGCTTATTCAGGGTTGCAACTATGAATCAGCCCCAGCATTTT. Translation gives CASSLFRVATMNQPQHF.

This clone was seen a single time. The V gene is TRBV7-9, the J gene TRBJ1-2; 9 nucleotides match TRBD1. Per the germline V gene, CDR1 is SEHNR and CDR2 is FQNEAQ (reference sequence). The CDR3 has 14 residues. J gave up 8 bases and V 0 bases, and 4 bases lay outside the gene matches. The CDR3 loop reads CASSLAGQGNGYTF. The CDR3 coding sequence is TGTGCCAGCAGCTTAGCGGGACAGGGAAACGGCTACACCTTC.

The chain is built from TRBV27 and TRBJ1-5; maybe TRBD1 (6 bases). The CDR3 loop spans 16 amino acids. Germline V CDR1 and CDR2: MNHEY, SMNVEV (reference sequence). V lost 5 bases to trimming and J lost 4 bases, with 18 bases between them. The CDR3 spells CASSPSAGDSNQPQHF. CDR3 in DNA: TGTGCCAGCAGTCCCTCAGCAGGGGATAGTAATCAGCCCCAGCATTTT.

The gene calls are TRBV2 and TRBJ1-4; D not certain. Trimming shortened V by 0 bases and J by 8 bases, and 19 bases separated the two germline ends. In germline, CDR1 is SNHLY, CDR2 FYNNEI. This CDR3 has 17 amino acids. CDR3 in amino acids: CASSEASGDRVEEKLFF. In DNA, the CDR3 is TGTGCCAGCAGTGAAGCGAGCGGTGATAGAGTAGAAGAAAAACTGTTTTTT.

The CDR3 DNA is TGTGCCAGCAGTACCACTTGGACATACAATCAGCCCCAGCATTTT. Its protein is CASSTTWTYNQPQHF. V usage is TRBV28 and J usage is TRBJ1-5, with D perhaps matching TRBD1 (5 bases). With 5 bases removed from V and 3 bases from J, the gap between germline ends came to 14 bases. This CDR3 spans 15 amino acids. Germline lookup yields CDR1 MDHEN and CDR2 SYDVKM.